The clone carrying this T cell receptor (beta chain) was recorded many times. Trimming at V came to 6 bases and at J to 5 bases, leaving 6 bases not matched to a gene. There are 14 residues in the CDR3. Germline CDR1 DFQATT, CDR2 SNEGSKA (reference sequence). The sample comes from a study of regulatory T cells in long-lasting Graves disease. Sequencing libraries for TCR beta were prepared with iRepertoire HTBI primers and Arm-PCR of CDR3 regions. TCRdb re-derived calls from the multiplex PCR reads in MiXCR, one entry per CDR3 protein. Seen here are 400,000 to 550,000 distinct CDR3 sequences, about 15% observed once, and the top ten hold 16%. Sample time point: newly diagnosed GD, antithyroid drugs for less than 3 months. Following extraction of RNA from PBMCs, that RNA was used to make the TCR library. In addition, the sample was reused for a study of T cells in Graves' hyperthyroidism and ophthalmopathy.

The V call is TRBV20-1, the J call TRBJ2-1, with 11 bases matching TRBD2. This TCR came from a woman in her 30s with Graves disease. Sequences were derived from peripheral blood mononuclear cells (PBMCs), sampled at new diagnosis, from a patient treated with antithyroid drugs. The CDR3 sequence is CSATSGRGNNEQFF. CDR3 DNA: TGCAGTGCCACTAGCGGGAGAGGGAACAATGAGCAGTTCTTC.